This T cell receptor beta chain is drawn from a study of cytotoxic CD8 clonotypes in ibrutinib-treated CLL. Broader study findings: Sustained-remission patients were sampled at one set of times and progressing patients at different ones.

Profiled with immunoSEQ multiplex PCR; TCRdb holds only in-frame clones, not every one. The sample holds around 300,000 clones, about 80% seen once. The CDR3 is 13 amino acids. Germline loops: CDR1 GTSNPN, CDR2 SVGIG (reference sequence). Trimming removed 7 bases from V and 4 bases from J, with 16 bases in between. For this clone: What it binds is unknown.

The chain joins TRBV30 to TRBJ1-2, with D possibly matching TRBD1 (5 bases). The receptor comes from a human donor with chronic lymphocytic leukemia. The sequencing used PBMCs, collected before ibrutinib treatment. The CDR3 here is CALELLDTYGYTF. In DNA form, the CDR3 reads TGTGCCTTGGAACTTCTGGACACCTATGGCTACACCTTC.